The source of this T cell receptor (beta chain) is a study of blood T cell repertoires in COVID-19. Study overall: Sources were T cells, B-cell-depleted T cells, or PBMCs; the material itself was cDNA or gDNA.

Source study methods: How many nucleated cells were present was estimated from reference gene primer amplification. Clones were sequenced by immunoSEQ multiplex PCR, and TCRdb holds only the in-frame ones, with some missing. That table furnishes V, J and clone size, whereas the DNA furnished D and trimming. This table has roughly 170,000 clones, approximately 87% appearing once. Participant-given clinical history determined each cohort assignment. What the recovered Cohort 3 donors had was two negative PCRs, clearance, or symptom resolution. Input material: PBMCs or T cells enriched from blood (not recorded which). The sequence derives from a woman aged 45-65 years who had recovered from COVID-19.

For the CDR3, the DNA is TGTGCCAGCAGTTTATACGGGACTACCTACAATGAGCAGTTCTTC. Its protein product is CASSLYGTTYNEQFF. The chain carries TRBV27 and TRBJ2-1, with 7 bases matching TRBD2. V shed 1 base and J 2 bases; nucleotides not matched to a gene: 2. The CDR3 is 15 residues long. Germline assignment: CDR1 MNHEY and CDR2 SMNVEV (reference sequence).